The 13 T cell receptor beta chains below were found in one sample sequenced in a study of T cell responses to AZD1222 COVID-19 vaccine. TCRdb's copy holds only in-frame clones and misses some; the assay was immunoSEQ multiplex PCR. The table records about 150,000 clones, 70% to 90% of them present only once. Sequences were derived from peripheral blood, sampled on day 0 of AZD1222 vaccination. Receptor source: an adult in good health.

This clone has just one count. The gene calls are TRBV7-3 and TRBJ2-5; weak D call: TRBD1 (6 bases). V was shortened by 3 bases and J by 4 bases, with 15 bases between the two germline ends. The CDR3 extends over 15 amino acids. Germline CDR1 and CDR2: SGHTA and FQGTGA. The CDR3 nucleotides read TGTGCCAGCAGCTTTAATTCAGGGGCGCGAGAGACCCAGTACTTC. It encodes CASSFNSGARETQYF. Combining the CDR3 with reference TRBV7-3 and TRBJ2-5 gives the whole variable domain GAGVSQTPSNKVTEKGKYVELRCDPISGHTALYWYRQSLGQGPEFLIYFQGTGAADDSGLPNDRFFAVRPEGSVSTLKIQRTERGDSAVYLCASSFNSGARETQYFGPGTRLLVL.

Points on this clone: Other DNA sequences of this sample code for an identical CDR3. The V call is TRBV29-1, the J call TRBJ1-1, with D possibly TRBD1 on 5 matching bases. The V end was cut by 5 bases, the J end by 0 bases, with 10 bases between. CDR1 and CDR2 from the germline V gene are SQVTM and ANQGSEA. The CDR3 extends over 13 amino acids. In nucleotides, the CDR3 is TGCAGCGTTTCTAGACAGTTGAACACTGAAGCTTTCTTT. It specifies CSVSRQLNTEAFF. The full variable domain, completed using reference TRBV29-1 and TRBJ1-1, is SAVISQKPSRDICQRGTSLTIQCQVDSQVTMMFWYRQQPGQSLTLIATANQGSEATYESGFVIDKFPISRPNLTFSTLTVSNMSPEDSSIYLCSVSRQLNTEAFFGQGTRLTVV.

The rearrangement uses TRBV4-1 and TRBJ2-5; 8 bases are shared with TRBD2. V lost 1 base, J lost 3 bases, and 7 bases stayed unmatched. Germline assignment: CDR1 MGHRA and CDR2 YSYEKL. The CDR3 totals 16 residues. The CDR3 region is CASSQVPAGGKETQYF. DNA of the CDR3: TGCGCCAGCAGCCAAGTTCCGGCGGGGGGTAAAGAGACCCAGTACTTC.

The CDR3 DNA follows: TGTGCCAGCAGTCCCTGGGACAGAGCAGACTATTATAGCAATCAGCCCCAGCATTTT. Residues: CASSPWDRADYYSNQPQHF. The V gene is TRBV6-2 or TRBV6-3, the J gene TRBJ1-5; TRBD1 matches 7 bases. This CDR3 is built from 19 residues. Germline V gene data show CDR1 as MNHEY and CDR2 as SVGEGT. J lost 0 bases, V lost 5 bases, and 16 bases had no gene match.

The CDR3 loop is CASRADRGGEKLFF. CDR3 bases: TGTGCCAGCAGAGCCGACAGGGGTGGGGAAAAACTGTTTTTT. J is TRBJ1-4 and V is TRBV2, with 8 bases that match TRBD1. The V and J ends lost 6 bases and 8 bases, in that order; junction bases with no gene match: 8. The CDR3 spans 14 residues. In germline, CDR1 is SNHLY, CDR2 FYNNEI.

V and J are TRBV25-1 and TRBJ1-1, with a weak D call TRBD1 (6 bases). This CDR3 region has 13 residues. Germline V CDR1 and CDR2: MGHDK, SYGVNS. V shed 6 bases and J shed 3 bases, with 11 bases lying between them. The CDR3 nucleotides are TGTGCCAGCAGAAGGGACATCCACACTGAAGCTTTCTTT. It is translated as CASRRDIHTEAFF.

This clone was seen only once. V is TRBV19 and J is TRBJ1-2; 10 bases map to TRBD1. V shed 6 bases and J 6 bases; nucleotides not matched to a gene: 13. The CDR3 consists of 16 residues. Per germline, CDR1 LNHDA and CDR2 SQIVND (reference sequence). The CDR3: CASSLTGTGVFDGYTF. The CDR3 nucleotides read TGTGCCAGTAGCCTAACCGGGACAGGGGTTTTTGATGGCTACACCTTC.

The rearrangement uses TRBV24-1 and TRBJ1-5; D is unclear. The V end lost 1 base, the J end lost 9 bases, and 12 bases lay between the germline ends. Germline lookup yields CDR1 KGHDR and CDR2 SFDVKD. The CDR3 length is 14 residues. The CDR3 loop reads CATSDFGMFGPQHF. The CDR3 DNA reads TGTGCCACCAGTGATTTCGGGATGTTTGGGCCCCAGCATTTT.

The rearrangement links TRBV19 to TRBJ1-2, with 9 nucleotides matching TRBD1. Trimming removed 4 bases from V and 8 bases from J; junction bases left unmatched: 5. CDR1 is LNHDA and CDR2 is SQIVND in the germline V gene (reference sequence). This CDR3 region has 13 residues. CDR3 DNA sequence: TGTGCCAGTAGTAGGGACAGGGTGCAAGGCTACACCTTC. Protein product: CASSRDRVQGYTF.

The chain combines TRBV28 with TRBJ2-1; no clear D. CDR3 length: 15 amino acids. Deletions cut 3 bases from V and 6 bases from J, with 15 bases between. Germline V gene sequence: CDR1 MDHEN, CDR2 SYDVKM. The CDR3 sequence: CASSFDLSAVNEQFF. CDR3 nucleotides: TGTGCCAGCAGTTTCGACCTTTCGGCAGTCAATGAGCAGTTCTTC.

The chain couples TRBV2 to TRBJ2-7, with D possibly TRBD2 on 6 matching bases. The ends were cut back, 5 bases at V and 2 bases at J, with 19 bases in the middle. CDR1 and CDR2 (germline): SNHLY, FYNNEI. The CDR3 is 16 amino acids. Here the CDR3 reads CASSRAREVYAYEQYF. The CDR3 DNA reads as TGTGCCAGCAGTAGAGCCAGGGAGGTATATGCCTACGAGCAGTACTTC.

The V and J genes are TRBV14 and TRBJ2-1; the D is unclear. Germline V gene data show CDR1 as SGHDN and CDR2 as FVKESK. The CDR3 contains 14 residues. V lost 0 bases and J 0 bases, leaving 3 bases between the germline ends. In DNA form, the CDR3 reads TGTGCCAGCAGCCAAGATTCCTCCTACAATGAGCAGTTCTTC. Protein product: CASSQDSSYNEQFF.

V and J are TRBV6-5 and TRBJ1-3; D ambiguous. CDR1 and CDR2 (germline): MNHEY, SVGAGI. V lost 4 bases and J 2 bases, leaving 12 bases between the germline ends. This CDR3 comprises 15 residues. CDR3 coding DNA: TGTGCCAGCAGTTCAGGTGGACGGCCTGGAAACACCATATATTTT. As protein: CASSSGGRPGNTIYF.